This record concerns one T cell receptor beta chain sequence. The record originates from a study of T cell responses to AZD1222 COVID-19 vaccine. Study at large: Both about-4-week and about-12-week second-dose recipients were combined.

The CDR3 is 15 residues long. V shed 2 bases and J shed 8 bases, with 16 bases lying between them. The germline V gene has CDR1 MNHNS and CDR2 SASEGT. This table comes from immunoSEQ multiplex PCR, and its TCRdb copy is limited to in-frame clones, with some not included. The data hold about 130,000 clones, with roughly 90% observed a single time. The TCR originated in an adult in good health. The chain carries TRBV6-1 and TRBJ1-5; TRBD1 is a possible D gene (5 bases). The sequences come from peripheral blood, collected on day 0 of AZD1222 vaccination. The CDR3 region has the DNA TGTGCCAGCAGTGAATCCGGGTGGGGCACAGAGCCCCAGCATTTT. Protein product: CASSESGWGTEPQHF.